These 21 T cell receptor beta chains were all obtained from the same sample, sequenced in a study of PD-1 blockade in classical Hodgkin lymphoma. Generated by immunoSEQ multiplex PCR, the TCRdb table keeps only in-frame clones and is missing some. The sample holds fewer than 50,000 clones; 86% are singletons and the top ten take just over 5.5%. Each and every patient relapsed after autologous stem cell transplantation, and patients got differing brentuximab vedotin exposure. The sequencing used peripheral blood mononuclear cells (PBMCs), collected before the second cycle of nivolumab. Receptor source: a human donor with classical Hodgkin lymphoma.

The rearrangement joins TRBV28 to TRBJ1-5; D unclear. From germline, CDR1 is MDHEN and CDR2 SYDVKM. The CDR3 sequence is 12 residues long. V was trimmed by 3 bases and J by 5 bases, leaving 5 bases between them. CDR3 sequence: CASSFEDQPQHF. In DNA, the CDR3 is TGTGCCAGCAGTTTCGAGGATCAGCCCCAGCATTTT.

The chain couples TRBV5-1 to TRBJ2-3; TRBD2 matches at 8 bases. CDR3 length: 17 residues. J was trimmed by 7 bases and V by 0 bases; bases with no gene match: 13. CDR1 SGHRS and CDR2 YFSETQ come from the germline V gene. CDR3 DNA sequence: TGCGCCAGCAGCTTGGGCTGGGGGAGCGGGAGTCCGTATACGCAGTATTTT. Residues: CASSLGWGSGSPYTQYF.

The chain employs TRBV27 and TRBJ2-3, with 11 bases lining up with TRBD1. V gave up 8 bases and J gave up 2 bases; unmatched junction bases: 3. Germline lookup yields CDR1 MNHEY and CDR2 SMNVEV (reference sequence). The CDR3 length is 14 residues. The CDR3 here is CASGDRGDTDTQYF. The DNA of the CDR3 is TGTGCCAGCGGGGACAGGGGGGACACAGATACGCAGTATTTT.

The CDR3 loop reads CASLLSGLKNIQYF. Here the CDR3 DNA reads TGTGCTAGCCTCCTTAGCGGGCTAAAAAACATTCAGTACTTC. This sequence joins TRBV2 and TRBJ2-4; 7 positions agree with TRBD2. There are 14 residues in the CDR3. Germline values: CDR1 SNHLY, CDR2 FYNNEI.

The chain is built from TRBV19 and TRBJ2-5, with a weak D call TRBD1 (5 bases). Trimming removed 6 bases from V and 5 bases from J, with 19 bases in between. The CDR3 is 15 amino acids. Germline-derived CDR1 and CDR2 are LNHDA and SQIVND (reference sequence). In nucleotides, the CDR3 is TGTGCCAGTAGGGAAACAGGAACACCCCGCGAGACCCAGTACTTC. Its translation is CASRETGTPRETQYF.

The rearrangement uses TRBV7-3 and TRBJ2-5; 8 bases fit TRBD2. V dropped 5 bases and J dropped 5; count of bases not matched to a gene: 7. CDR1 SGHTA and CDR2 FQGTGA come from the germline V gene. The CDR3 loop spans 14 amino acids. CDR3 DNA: TGTGCCAGCAGCGTATATAGCGGGGATGAGACCCAGTACTTC. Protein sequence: CASSVYSGDETQYF. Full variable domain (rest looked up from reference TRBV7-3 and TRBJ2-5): GAGVSQTPSNKVTEKGKYVELRCDPISGHTALYWYRQSLGQGPEFLIYFQGTGAADDSGLPNDRFFAVRPEGSVSTLKIQRTERGDSAVYLCASSVYSGDETQYFGPGTRLLVL.

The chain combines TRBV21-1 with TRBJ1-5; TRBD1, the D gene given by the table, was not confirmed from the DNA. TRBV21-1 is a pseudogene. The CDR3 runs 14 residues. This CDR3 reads CASLGQGAEQPQHF. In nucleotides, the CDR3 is TGTGCCAGCTTAGGGCAGGGGGCCGAACAGCCCCAGCATTTT.

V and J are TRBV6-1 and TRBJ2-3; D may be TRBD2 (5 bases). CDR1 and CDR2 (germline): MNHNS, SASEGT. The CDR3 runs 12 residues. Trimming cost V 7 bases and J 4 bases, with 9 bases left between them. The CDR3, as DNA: TGTGCCAGCACCCTCGGGGCAGATACGCAGTATTTT. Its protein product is CASTLGADTQYF.

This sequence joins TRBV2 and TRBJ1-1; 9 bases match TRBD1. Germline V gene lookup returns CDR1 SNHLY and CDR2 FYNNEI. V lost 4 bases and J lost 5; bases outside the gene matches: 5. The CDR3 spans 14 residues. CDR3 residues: CASSGTGGRTEAFF. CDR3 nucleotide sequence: TGTGCCAGCAGTGGAACAGGGGGCAGAACTGAAGCTTTCTTT.

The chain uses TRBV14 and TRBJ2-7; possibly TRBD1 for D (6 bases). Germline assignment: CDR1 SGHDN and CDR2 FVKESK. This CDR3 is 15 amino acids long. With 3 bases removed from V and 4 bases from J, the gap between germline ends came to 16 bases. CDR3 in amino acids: CASSHYTGPTYEQYF. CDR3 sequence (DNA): TGTGCCAGCAGCCACTACACAGGGCCGACTTACGAGCAGTACTTC.

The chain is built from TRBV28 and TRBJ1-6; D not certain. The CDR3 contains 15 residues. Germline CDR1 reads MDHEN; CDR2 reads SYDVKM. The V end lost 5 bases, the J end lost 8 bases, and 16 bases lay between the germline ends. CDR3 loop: CASSLPSMNYSPLHF. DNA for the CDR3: TGTGCCAGCAGTCTTCCCTCGATGAACTATTCACCCCTCCACTTT.

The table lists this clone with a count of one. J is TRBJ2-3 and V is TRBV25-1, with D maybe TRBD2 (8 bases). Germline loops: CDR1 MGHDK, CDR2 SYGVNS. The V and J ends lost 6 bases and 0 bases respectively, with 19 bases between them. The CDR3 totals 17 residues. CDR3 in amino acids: CASSESGGGQSTDTQYF. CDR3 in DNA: TGTGCCAGCAGCGAGTCGGGGGGGGGACAGAGCACAGATACGCAGTATTTT.

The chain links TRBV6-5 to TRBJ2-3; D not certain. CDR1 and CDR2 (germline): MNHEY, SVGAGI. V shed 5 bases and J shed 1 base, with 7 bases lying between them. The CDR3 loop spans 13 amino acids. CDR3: CASSTGRTDTQYF. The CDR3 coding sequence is TGTGCCAGCAGTACGGGCCGCACAGATACGCAGTATTTT.

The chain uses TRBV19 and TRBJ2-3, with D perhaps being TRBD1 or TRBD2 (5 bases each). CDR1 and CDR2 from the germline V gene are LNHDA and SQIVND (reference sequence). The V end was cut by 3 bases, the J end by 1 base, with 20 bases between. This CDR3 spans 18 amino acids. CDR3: CASSIQAAGTRGTDTQYF. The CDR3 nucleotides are TGTGCCAGTAGTATCCAGGCGGCCGGGACCCGGGGCACAGATACGCAGTATTTT.

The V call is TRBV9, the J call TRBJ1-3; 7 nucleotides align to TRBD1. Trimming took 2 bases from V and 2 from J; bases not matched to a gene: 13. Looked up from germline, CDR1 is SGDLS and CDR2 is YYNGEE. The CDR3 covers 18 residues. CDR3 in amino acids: CASSVAPQGVGAGNTIYF. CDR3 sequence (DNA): TGTGCCAGCAGCGTTGCCCCTCAGGGGGTGGGAGCTGGAAACACCATATATTTT.

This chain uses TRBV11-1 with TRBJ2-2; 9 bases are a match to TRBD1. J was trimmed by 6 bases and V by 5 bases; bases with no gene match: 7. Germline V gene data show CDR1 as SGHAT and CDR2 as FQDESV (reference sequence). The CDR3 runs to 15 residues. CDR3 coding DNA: TGTGCCAGCAGCCCTCGGACAGGGGAGGCCGGGGAGCTGTTTTTT. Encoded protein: CASSPRTGEAGELFF. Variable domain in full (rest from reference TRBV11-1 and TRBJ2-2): EAEVAQSPRYKITEKSQAVAFWCDPISGHATLYWYRQILGQGPELLVQFQDESVVDDSQLPKDRFSAERLKGVDSTLKIQPAELGDSAMYLCASSPRTGEAGELFFGEGSRLTVL.

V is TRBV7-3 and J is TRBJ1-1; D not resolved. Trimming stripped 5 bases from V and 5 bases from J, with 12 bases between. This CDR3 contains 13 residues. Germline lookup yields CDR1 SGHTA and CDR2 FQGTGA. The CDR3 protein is CASSIREATEAFF. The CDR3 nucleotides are TGTGCCAGCAGCATCCGCGAGGCTACTGAAGCTTTCTTT.

This CDR3 reads CASSLAAAYTLYEQYF. CDR3 sequence (DNA): TGTGCCAGCAGCTTAGCGGCAGCCTACACTCTCTACGAGCAGTACTTC. The rearrangement links TRBV7-2 to TRBJ2-7, with D hard to call. The V end was cut by 0 bases, the J end by 3 bases, with 15 bases between. The CDR3 runs 16 residues. The germline V gene encodes CDR1 SGHTA and CDR2 FQGNSA. Using reference TRBV7-2 and TRBJ2-7 for the parts outside the CDR3, the full variable domain is GAGVSQSPSNKVTEKGKDVELRCDPISGHTALYWYRQSLGQGLEFLIYFQGNSAPDKSGLPSDRFSAERTGGSVSTLTIQRTQQEDSAVYLCASSLAAAYTLYEQYFGPGTRLTVT.

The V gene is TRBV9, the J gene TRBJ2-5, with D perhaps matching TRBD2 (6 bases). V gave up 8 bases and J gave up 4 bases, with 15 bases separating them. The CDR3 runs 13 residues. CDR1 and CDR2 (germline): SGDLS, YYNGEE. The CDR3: CASAAPGGETQYF. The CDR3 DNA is TGTGCCAGTGCAGCTCCCGGGGGAGAGACCCAGTACTTC.

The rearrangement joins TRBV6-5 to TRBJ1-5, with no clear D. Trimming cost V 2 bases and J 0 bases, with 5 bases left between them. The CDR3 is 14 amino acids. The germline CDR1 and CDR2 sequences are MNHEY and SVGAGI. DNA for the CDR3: TGTGCCAGCAGTTACAGGAATAGCAATCAGCCCCAGCATTTT. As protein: CASSYRNSNQPQHF.

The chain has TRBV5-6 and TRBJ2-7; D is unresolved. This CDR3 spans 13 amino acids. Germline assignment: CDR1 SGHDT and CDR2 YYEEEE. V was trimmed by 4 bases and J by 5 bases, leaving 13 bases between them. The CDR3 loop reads CASSLDRSDEQYF. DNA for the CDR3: TGTGCCAGCAGCCTGGACCGGTCGGACGAGCAGTACTTC.